A selection of T cell receptor beta chains follows, all from one sample in a study of shared T cell receptors in the human thymus. The protocol was immunoSEQ multiplex PCR, while the TCRdb copy is restricted to in-frame clones and leaves out a portion. This table has some 660,000 clones, more than 75% appearing once. These same data were also listed under a study on human thymus T cells.

The sequencing input was thymocytes. Every receptor here comes from a boy under two years old with a congenital heart defect. Each CDR3 is given with its conserved first and last residue. A D gene is named only where the DNA matches it firmly. Clone size is given for some rows only: seen once, a few or many times, or a class if the clone is expanded.

j_call: TRBJ2-3; d_call: TRBD2; clone_size: .; v_call: TRBV7-2; cdr3_aa: CASSFKLAGDRSTDTQYF; cdr3_nt: TGTGCCAGCAGCTTCAAACTAGCGGGAGATAGAAGCACAGATACGCAGTATTTT
j_call: TRBJ1-1; d_call: .; clone_size: .; v_call: TRBV25-1; cdr3_aa: CASRATAMNTEAFF; cdr3_nt: TGTGCCAGCAGAGCGACAGCCATGAACACTGAAGCTTTCTTT
j_call: TRBJ1-2; d_call: .; clone_size: .; v_call: TRBV28; cdr3_aa: CASSLIGQPNYGYTF; cdr3_nt: TGTGCCAGCAGTTTAATCGGACAGCCTAACTATGGCTACACCTTC
j_call: TRBJ1-5; d_call: .; clone_size: .; v_call: TRBV6-1; cdr3_aa: CASSESGRKPDSNQPQHF; cdr3_nt: TGTGCCAGCAGTGAATCAGGTAGGAAGCCCGATAGCAATCAGCCCCAGCATTTT
j_call: TRBJ2-1; d_call: .; clone_size: few; v_call: TRBV7-2; cdr3_aa: CASSPVIGNEQFF; cdr3_nt: TGTGCCAGCAGCCCGGTTATCGGTAATGAGCAGTTCTTC
j_call: TRBJ1-2; d_call: .; clone_size: .; v_call: TRBV19; cdr3_aa: CASSLYRSRPRGYTF; cdr3_nt: TGTGCCAGTAGTCTATACAGGTCCCGTCCAAGAGGCTACACCTTC
j_call: TRBJ1-6; d_call: .; clone_size: .; v_call: TRBV7-8; cdr3_aa: CASSLITGDNSPLHF; cdr3_nt: TGTGCCAGCAGCTTAATTACGGGGGACAATTCACCCCTCCACTTT
j_call: TRBJ2-7; d_call: TRBD1; clone_size: .; v_call: TRBV18; cdr3_aa: CASSPGQGAPHEQYF; cdr3_nt: TGTGCCAGCTCACCAGGACAGGGGGCACCCCACGAGCAGTACTTC
j_call: TRBJ2-2; d_call: TRBD1; clone_size: .; v_call: TRBV4-2; cdr3_aa: CASSSLTGGPGELFF; cdr3_nt: TGTGCCAGCAGCTCACTGACAGGGGGCCCCGGGGAGCTGTTTTTT
j_call: TRBJ1-4; d_call: .; clone_size: once; v_call: TRBV28; cdr3_aa: CASSYPLQVSHSTNEKLFF; cdr3_nt: TGTGCCAGCAGTTACCCCCTACAGGTTTCCCACTCCACTAATGAAAAACTGTTTTTT
j_call: TRBJ2-7; d_call: TRBD1; clone_size: .; v_call: TRBV27; cdr3_aa: CASSHRGVTYEQYF; cdr3_nt: TGTGCCAGCAGTCACAGGGGAGTGACCTACGAGCAGTACTTC
j_call: TRBJ1-1; d_call: .; clone_size: .; v_call: TRBV28; cdr3_aa: CASRGDRTEAFF; cdr3_nt: TGTGCCAGCAGGGGTGACAGGACTGAAGCTTTCTTT
j_call: TRBJ2-1; d_call: TRBD2; clone_size: .; v_call: TRBV7-9; cdr3_aa: CASSSPASGRAVEQFF; cdr3_nt: TGTGCCAGCAGCTCACCAGCTAGCGGGAGGGCCGTTGAGCAGTTCTTC
j_call: TRBJ2-7; d_call: .; clone_size: .; v_call: TRBV5-4; cdr3_aa: CASSLGAGYEQYF; cdr3_nt: TGTGCCAGCAGCTTGGGGGCAGGTTACGAGCAGTACTTC
j_call: TRBJ1-3; d_call: TRBD1; clone_size: .; v_call: TRBV5-1; cdr3_aa: CASSPGQGKVNTIYF; cdr3_nt: TGCGCCAGCAGCCCCGGACAGGGGAAAGTCAACACCATATATTTT
j_call: TRBJ2-1; d_call: TRBD2; clone_size: few; v_call: TRBV7-9; cdr3_aa: CASRRGSSYNEQFF; cdr3_nt: TGTGCCAGCAGGCGGGGGAGCTCCTACAATGAGCAGTTCTTC
j_call: TRBJ2-7; d_call: .; clone_size: .; v_call: TRBV5-6; cdr3_aa: CASSLAQPGTPHSYEQYF; cdr3_nt: TGTGCCAGCAGCTTGGCTCAGCCGGGGACACCTCACTCCTACGAGCAGTACTTC
j_call: TRBJ1-4; d_call: .; clone_size: .; v_call: TRBV6-1; cdr3_aa: CASSELGGANEKLFF; cdr3_nt: TGTGCCAGCAGTGAACTGGGGGGGGCGAATGAAAAACTGTTTTTT
j_call: TRBJ2-1; d_call: TRBD1; clone_size: .; v_call: TRBV28; cdr3_aa: CASSFLSGGHNEQFF; cdr3_nt: TGTGCCAGCAGTTTCCTTTCAGGGGGTCACAATGAGCAGTTCTTC
j_call: TRBJ2-7; d_call: .; clone_size: .; v_call: TRBV5-1; cdr3_aa: CASSLDSFSPYEQYF; cdr3_nt: TGCGCCAGCAGCCTGGACAGTTTCTCGCCCTACGAGCAGTACTTC
j_call: TRBJ1-2; d_call: .; clone_size: .; v_call: TRBV9; cdr3_aa: CASSPRKTGVNYGYTF; cdr3_nt: TGTGCCAGCAGCCCCAGGAAGACGGGGGTTAACTATGGCTACACCTTC
j_call: TRBJ1-6; d_call: .; clone_size: once; v_call: TRBV4-2; cdr3_aa: CASSQEVNQDRSSSYNSPLHF; cdr3_nt: TGTGCCAGCAGCCAAGAAGTAAATCAGGACAGAAGTAGCTCCTATAATTCCCCCCTCCACTTT
j_call: TRBJ2-1; d_call: .; clone_size: .; v_call: TRBV7-9; cdr3_aa: CASRYYNEQFF; cdr3_nt: TGTGCCAGCAGATACTACAATGAGCAGTTCTTC
j_call: TRBJ2-2; d_call: .; clone_size: .; v_call: TRBV6-5; cdr3_aa: CASSHQGQNTGELFF; cdr3_nt: TGTGCCAGCAGTCATCAGGGACAGAACACCGGGGAGCTGTTTTTT
j_call: TRBJ2-7; d_call: .; clone_size: .; v_call: TRBV19; cdr3_aa: CASSIAGAPYEQYF; cdr3_nt: TGTGCCAGCTCCATCGCGGGCGCCCCCTACGAGCAGTACTTC
j_call: TRBJ1-2; d_call: TRBD1; clone_size: .; v_call: TRBV27; cdr3_aa: CASSQQGDRNGYTF; cdr3_nt: TGTGCCAGCAGCCAACAGGGGGATAGGAATGGCTACACCTTC
j_call: TRBJ2-1; d_call: TRBD2; clone_size: .; v_call: TRBV4-3; cdr3_aa: CASSQDRNPGLGLGECEQFF; cdr3_nt: TGCGCCAGCAGCCAAGATCGAAACCCGGGACTAGGGTTGGGGGAATGTGAGCAGTTCTTC
j_call: TRBJ2-4; d_call: .; clone_size: .; v_call: TRBV28; cdr3_aa: CASSLVGYGAKNIQYF; cdr3_nt: TGTGCCAGCAGTTTAGTGGGCTACGGCGCCAAAAACATTCAGTACTTC
j_call: TRBJ2-2; d_call: .; clone_size: .; v_call: TRBV7-3; cdr3_aa: CASSLRWWGDMNTGELFF; cdr3_nt: TGTGCCAGCAGCTTAAGGTGGTGGGGGGATATGAACACCGGGGAGCTGTTTTTT
j_call: TRBJ2-1; d_call: .; clone_size: once; v_call: TRBV19; cdr3_aa: CASSIGLKQFF; cdr3_nt: TGTGCCAGTAGTATAGGCCTAAAGCAGTTCTTC
j_call: TRBJ1-3; d_call: TRBD1; clone_size: .; v_call: TRBV5-8; cdr3_aa: CASSTWTGRLSGNTIYF; cdr3_nt: TGTGCCAGCAGCACGTGGACAGGGAGATTGTCTGGAAACACCATATATTTT
j_call: TRBJ1-2; d_call: TRBD1; clone_size: .; v_call: TRBV14; cdr3_aa: CASSLRDSGYGYTF; cdr3_nt: TGTGCCAGCAGCCTCCGGGACAGTGGTTATGGCTACACCTTC
j_call: TRBJ2-2; d_call: TRBD2; clone_size: .; v_call: TRBV7-2; cdr3_aa: CASSHKAGGPPGELFF; cdr3_nt: TGTGCCAGCAGCCATAAGGCGGGAGGGCCCCCCGGGGAGCTGTTTTTT
j_call: TRBJ1-1; d_call: .; clone_size: .; v_call: TRBV7-9; cdr3_aa: CASTTRTEAFF; cdr3_nt: TGTGCCAGCACCACGCGCACTGAAGCTTTCTTT
j_call: TRBJ1-6; d_call: TRBD1; clone_size: .; v_call: TRBV4-1; cdr3_aa: CASTPEGQGSSPLHF; cdr3_nt: TGCGCCAGCACCCCCGAGGGACAGGGTAGTTCACCCCTCCACTTT
j_call: TRBJ1-1; d_call: TRBD1; clone_size: few; v_call: TRBV5-6; cdr3_aa: CASSPKWDRTSNTEAFF; cdr3_nt: TGTGCCAGCAGCCCAAAGTGGGACAGAACGTCGAACACTGAAGCTTTCTTT
j_call: TRBJ1-1; d_call: TRBD1; clone_size: .; v_call: TRBV2; cdr3_aa: CASSFKTGSTEAFF; cdr3_nt: TGTGCCAGCAGTTTCAAGACAGGGTCCACTGAAGCTTTCTTT
j_call: TRBJ2-3; d_call: TRBD1; clone_size: .; v_call: TRBV15; cdr3_aa: CATSRGVDRGLSTDTQYF; cdr3_nt: TGTGCCACCAGCAGAGGAGTAGACAGGGGGCTATCCACAGATACGCAGTATTTT
j_call: TRBJ1-6; d_call: .; clone_size: .; v_call: TRBV7-2; cdr3_aa: CASSLAVESSYNSPLHF; cdr3_nt: TGTGCCAGCAGCTTAGCGGTGGAGAGCTCCTATAATTCACCCCTCCACTTT
j_call: TRBJ2-4; d_call: .; clone_size: .; v_call: TRBV25-1; cdr3_aa: CASSPTGIVAKNIQYF; cdr3_nt: TGTGCCAGCAGCCCGACAGGAATCGTGGCCAAAAACATTCAGTACTTC
j_call: TRBJ1-1; d_call: TRBD1; clone_size: .; v_call: TRBV30; cdr3_aa: CAWSRQGTEAFF; cdr3_nt: TGTGCCTGGAGTCGACAGGGGACTGAAGCTTTCTTT
j_call: TRBJ2-5; d_call: TRBD1; clone_size: .; v_call: TRBV28; cdr3_aa: CASSYRQGMGQETQYF; cdr3_nt: TGTGCCAGCAGCTACAGACAGGGAATGGGCCAAGAGACCCAGTACTTC
j_call: TRBJ2-7; d_call: .; clone_size: .; v_call: TRBV20-1; cdr3_aa: CSAQGTRKYF; cdr3_nt: TGCAGTGCTCAAGGGACTCGGAAGTACTTC
j_call: TRBJ1-5; d_call: .; clone_size: .; v_call: TRBV28; cdr3_aa: CASSFQGQYQPQHF; cdr3_nt: TGTGCCAGCAGTTTTCAGGGTCAATATCAGCCCCAGCATTTT
j_call: TRBJ1-1; d_call: TRBD1; clone_size: .; v_call: TRBV7-3; cdr3_aa: CASRGSGQLNTEAFF; cdr3_nt: TGTGCCAGCAGGGGCTCGGGACAGTTAAACACTGAAGCTTTCTTT
j_call: TRBJ1-2; d_call: .; clone_size: .; v_call: TRBV12-5; cdr3_aa: CASAGEGDYGYTF; cdr3_nt: TGTGCTAGTGCGGGGGAGGGCGACTATGGCTACACCTTC
j_call: TRBJ1-3; d_call: .; clone_size: .; v_call: TRBV13; cdr3_aa: CASSRKTGSGNTIYF; cdr3_nt: TGTGCCAGCAGCCGTAAGACAGGCTCTGGAAACACCATATATTTT
j_call: TRBJ2-7; d_call: TRBD1; clone_size: .; v_call: TRBV28; cdr3_aa: CASTAGGSASDISYEQYF; cdr3_nt: TGTGCCAGCACGGCAGGGGGCTCAGCGTCAGATATATCCTACGAGCAGTACTTC
j_call: TRBJ2-5; d_call: .; clone_size: .; v_call: TRBV5-1; cdr3_aa: CASSPPRDTQYQETQYF; cdr3_nt: TGCGCCAGCAGCCCCCCCCGGGACACCCAGTACCAAGAGACCCAGTACTTC
j_call: TRBJ1-5; d_call: TRBD1; clone_size: .; v_call: TRBV19; cdr3_aa: CASSMKGARQPQHF; cdr3_nt: TGTGCCAGTAGTATGAAGGGGGCTCGGCAGCCCCAGCATTTT
j_call: TRBJ2-7; d_call: TRBD1; clone_size: .; v_call: TRBV4-1; cdr3_aa: CASTRDRGTYEQYF; cdr3_nt: TGCGCCAGCACCCGGGACAGGGGGACCTACGAGCAGTACTTC